This T cell receptor (beta chain) was sequenced in a study of neurological immune-mediated disorders. Notes on the study in general: One related-CDR3 cluster, found by phylogenetic grouping, held repertoires of 18 of 34 multiple sclerosis patients and is a possible signature.

Libraries from sorted cells used 1 million T cells (CD4+ or CD8+). One entry per CDR3 protein results from TCRdb running MiXCR on the 5' RACE reads. The sample includes under 11,000 distinct CDR3 sequences, approximately 22% of them seen just once. In germline, CDR1 is SQVTM, CDR2 ANQGSEA. The CDR3 covers 12 residues. The V end lost 5 bases, the J end lost 4 bases, and 11 bases lay between the germline ends. At least ten counts were recorded for this clonotype. Its antigen is still unknown. Input material: CD8+ T cells from blood. The source of this sequence is a woman aged 35 to 49 with multiple sclerosis. The chain couples TRBV29-1 to TRBJ1-2; D possibly corresponds to TRBD1 (6 bases). In DNA, the CDR3 is TGCAGCGTTAAAGGGGGAGGCTATGGCTACACCTTC. Its protein is CSVKGGGYGYTF.